What follows is one T cell receptor beta chain and its context. This clonotype was seen just once. Its target antigen remains unknown. No quality values exist for individual bases; no much larger clone is one base distant. Weak support is all one read offers. RNA was extracted with the RNeasy kit and roughly 0.5 to 1 ug was reverse transcribed using random hexamers. The immunoSEQ multiplex PCR assay, which covers 54 Vbeta and 13 Jbeta segments, was used to amplify TCR beta CDR3 regions. To correct PCR amplification bias, a synthetic template baseline was used for both primer optimization and computational correction. On the authors' methods: Reads were assigned to V, D and J genes according to IMGT and analyzed in immunoSEQ Analyzer, with only productive sequences retained. Clonality was calculated as one minus the Shannon entropy normalized by log2 of the number of productive unique sequences. For each patient and control, public and private clones were evaluated within the 100 most prevalent clones. Clones were defined as Susac-specific when absent from the healthy and MS cohorts, from about 1,100 published viral clones and from other ImmuneACCESS disease sequences. The raw public reads went through TCRdb reprocessing: fastp at Q25, MiXCR clone calling, in-frame beta chains kept. Each CDR3 protein appears once, grouped with its most common genes and DNA. Here the V and J calls rest on TCRdb's processing, not on the authors' analysis. The sample table holds approximately 180,000 distinct CDR3 sequences, of which roughly 94% were seen once. Together, the top ten hold more than 0.08% of the sample.

Trimming removed 2 bases from V and 5 bases from J, leaving 15 bases between the germline ends. Counted from cysteine to phenylalanine, this CDR3 has 15 amino acids. Only the CDR3 DNA is retained, 45 bases long and in frame from the first base. Via the germline V gene (reference sequence), CDR1 is LNHNV and CDR2 YYDKDF. The data are from a study of CD8 T cells in Susac syndrome (dated by TCRdb to the late 2010s). Context from the whole study: Of the Susac syndrome patients who were sequenced, roughly 6 had clinically active disease and eight were in clinical remission. Whether CD8+ T cell activation and differentiation in Susac syndrome was antigen driven was tested using repertoire sequencing. Susac syndrome patients were therapy-naive, on corticosteroids (some also receiving IVIg), or on IVIg alone at blood withdrawal.

High-throughput TCR beta sequencing profiled peripheral blood CD8+ and CD4+ T cells from healthy donors, Susac syndrome patients and multiple sclerosis patients. The Susac syndrome patients fulfilled recently defined diagnostic criteria for definite or probable disease. Bulk CD8+ and CD4+ T cells were purified magnetically by negative isolation, whereas CD8+ TEMRA cells were enriched by FACS. Blood was collected in EDTA tubes and processed within 24 hours, with PBMCs isolated through density gradient centrifugation. PBMCs intended for TCR sequencing were cryopreserved in liquid nitrogen and thawed later in a water bath at 37 degrees C. The sorted or isolated CD4+, CD8+ and CD8+ TEMRA cells reached a purity of at least 90%. General findings and caveats noted by the study authors: The CD4+ T cell repertoire of patients with Susac syndrome showed no detectable clonal expansion. The study acknowledged that relatively few individuals were included in the TCR sequencing and HLA analysis.

The receptor comes from a human donor with Susac syndrome. This receptor chain uses TRBV15 and TRBJ1-1, and TRBD1 may be the D gene, going by 6 matching bases. Sequencing was done on a sample of CD4+ T cells from PBMCs. The nucleotide sequence reads as follows: TGTGCCACCAGCAGACCTGACAGGCGAAGAACTGAAGCTTTCTTT. The translation is CATSRPDRRRTEAFF.